This TCR beta chain was captured in a study of cytomegalovirus exposure and HLA in healthy donors (TCRdb year 2017). Background for the entire study: In an earlier analysis of around 540 of the donors, under 300 Gb of sequence data and 95 million to 130 million unique TCR beta sequences from 150 million to 200 million T cells were reported. Because of strong linkage in the cohort, roughly five DR-DQ haplotypes were treated as single units for association and clustering. Across 300 to 500 genotyped donors of the cohort, an average of roughly 250,000 unique TCR beta nucleotide sequences per donor were sequenced, and around 19% of those sequences were non-productive. Every discovery cohort repertoire had been produced on one sequencing platform. Besides the first cohort of under 700 subjects, a separate validation cohort made up of over a hundred different subjects was used. Roughly 300 gigabases of sequencing data and approximately 85 million unique TCR sequences were included in an early release covering around 600 HLA-typed donors. Using immunosequencing, the study profiled T cell repertoires from 666 subjects and related those repertoires to cytomegalovirus serostatus. Of the 398 genotyped donors, approximately 83% fell in the genetic ancestry cluster associated with self-reported Caucasian donors. Both class I and class II loci were covered by HLA typing, at four-digit resolution. Typing coverage differed by locus: A, B, C, DRB1 and DQB1 were typed in about 620-630 donors, DQA1 in roughly 510, DPA1 in around 600, and DPB1 in 450 to 480. The study combined high-throughput TCR immunosequencing, statistical association of individual TCRs with disease status, and machine learning to predict cytomegalovirus infection status. The study aimed to test whether cataloging public T cell receptors could reveal signatures of past pathogen exposure. A later analysis re-analyzed previously published TCR beta repertoires from about 730 donors and added high-resolution HLA genotyping to study TCR occurrence patterns. To decide whether each TCR beta V gene segment behaved as functional or pseudogenic, an earlier analysis of 587 of the donors relied on high-throughput TCR beta sequencing. Rather than drawing on any new phenotypic data, the later analysis identified candidate immune exposures from TCR beta sequences and the way those sequences occurred across donors. Donor age, sex, ethnicity and CMV serostatus were compiled alongside the repertoire data. A later genetic analysis took genome-wide SNP genotypes for about 65% of the 666 donors and used that subset as a discovery cohort. Findings and caveats that apply to the study as a whole: Linkage disequilibrium might explain the correlated functional status among segregating V segments, but an unknown experimental factor could not be excluded. Some IMGT-functional V segments, including TRBV6-2 and TRBV6-3, could not be distinguished by the 87-base-pair reads and were therefore excluded. Most TCR sequences were observed very rarely across donors, whereas some public TCRs were present in many individuals. According to a later genetic analysis, donors in an Asian-associated ancestry cluster had fewer N-insertions in productive TCRs than the roughly 700-donor mean. In vitro tests confirmed that three of the cytomegalovirus-associated TCR beta chains recognize cytomegalovirus antigens. A further reported finding was that TCR beta sequences accurately predicted the HLA-A and HLA-B alleles for most subjects in the first cohort. In this cohort, only TCR beta chains were sequenced, and detectable features were limited by the absence of alpha or paired-chain data. According to a later analysis, most CMV-associated TCR beta chains appeared to be HLA-restricted, and the HLA associations seemed to be driven largely by CMV exposure. A cluster of highly shared sequence variants was judged likely to represent a technical artifact of the sequencing pipeline. In a later analysis, TCR association rates were found to vary across HLA loci, with the most associated TCRs seen for DRB1 alleles and the fewest for HLA-C alleles. CMV serostatus was the only immune exposure information available for the cohort. When HLA alleles, especially DR and DQ, strongly co-occurred, attributing TCR associations to individual alleles was difficult. Because counts were too low, 15 or so rarely observed V segments, including chromosome 9 orphons, were excluded from the earlier analysis of some 540 of the donors. Cytomegalovirus status was reported to be diagnosed by the classifier with high specificity and sensitivity in both the original and validation cohorts. A later analysis reported that several top co-occurrence clusters appeared linked to parvovirus B19, influenza, CMV and Epstein-Barr virus. Broadly in line with IMGT annotations, most TCR beta V segments showed up in productive rearrangements about 87% or about 30% of the time in an earlier analysis of 587 of the donors. An association between a missense DCLRE1C variant and V-gene and J-gene trimming of TCR beta chains was found in a later genetic analysis and replicated in an independent cohort. Presence/absence analyses assumed roughly uniform sequencing depth across donors, an assumption that may not hold. A later analysis associated 15,000 to 20,000 TCR beta sequences with specific HLA alleles at a false discovery rate of 0.05. It was suggested by the authors that the approach could potentially be generalized to other disease states and immunological phenotypes. Compared with equally common non-associated chains, HLA-associated TCR beta chains in a later analysis were more clonally expanded and had lower generation probabilities. Because HLA typing was missing for some donors at each locus, association tests included only the typed subset. In the study, 150 to 200 TCR beta chains were listed as associated with cytomegalovirus.

The library was obtained by the immunoSEQ multiplex PCR assay. For the multiplex PCR, a mixture combining 60 forward primers for TCR Vbeta segments and 13 reverse primers for TCR Jbeta segments was used. The CDR3 region of rearranged TCR beta genes was amplified from genomic DNA with a multiplex PCR assay. Amplified TCR beta libraries were sequenced as 87-base-pair reads on the Illumina HiSeq System. Concerning the study's data processing: Across the 700 or so repertoires, a later analysis counted 60 million to 90 million unique TCR beta chains, roughly 11 million of which were shared by at least two donors. Raw reads were error-corrected and collapsed into unique sequences with a nearest-neighbor algorithm that merged closely related sequences to remove PCR and sequencing errors. Alignment of CDR3 sequences to IMGT reference sequences was used to assign V, D and J gene segments. For a sequence to be retained, a match of at least six nucleotides to both a V gene segment and a J gene segment was required. Rearrangements were classified as productive when the CDR3 lacked stop codons and remained in frame with V and J, and all other rearrangements were classified as non-productive. Following IMGT convention, CDR3 was defined as the stretch from the second conserved V-encoded cysteine up to the conserved J-encoded phenylalanine. Sequences without an unambiguous match to a single V gene segment were excluded from the earlier analysis of 587 of the donors. In an earlier analysis of roughly 600 of the donors, a V segment was called functional when productive rearrangements were above 56.7%, and segregating when the standard deviation between donors exceeded 5%. A statistical classification framework was built for diagnosing cytomegalovirus status from the catalog of TCR beta chain sequences. A later analysis assigned V and J genes by comparing TCR nucleotide sequences with IMGT/GENE-DB human TR gene sequences. A later analysis assigned CDR3 sequences and most-parsimonious VDJ recombination scenarios with the TCRdist pipeline. In a later analysis, every TCR beta chain was defined by the combination of its CDR3 amino acid sequence and its V-gene family, and reads without a unique V-gene family were dropped. To address suspected cross-contamination and a sequencing artifact, a later analysis removed a few hundred highly shared, low-generation-probability nucleotide sequences. For each public chain, a later analysis derived a clonal expansion index from normalized ranks of inferred template counts within each repertoire. In a later analysis, generation probabilities were computed using a VDJ recombination model fitted to out-of-frame rearrangements, and the results were checked against IGoR. In a later analysis, hypergeometric tests were used to score TCR-TCR, TCR-HLA and TCR-CMV co-occurrence, with a repertoire-size bias correction applied to TCR pairs. In a later analysis, false discovery rates were estimated by permuting HLA or CMV assignments 20 times. In a later analysis, co-occurring TCRs were grouped with DBSCAN, and TCRdist sequence similarity was added when clustering was performed within HLA-allele-positive subsets. For co-occurrence clustering, repertoires with fewer than 30,000 or more than 120,000 public chains were excluded, along with roughly 5 repertoires with anomalous nucleotide sharing. Entries here come from immuneACCESS through TCRdb and include only in-frame sequences with V and J called. Some clones fail to appear in such tables; in the studies checked, an unresolved V gene covers under half of the shortfall, and the cause of the remainder is unknown. V and J calls and clone size are those listed in that table; D and trimming were worked out from the DNA. Within this sample are 150,000 to 200,000 clones, with roughly four fifths of them counted one time only. The ten largest clones take up 7.5% to 9% of the sample.

Spanning cysteine to phenylalanine, the CDR3 consists of 14 amino acids. The CDR3 DNA has 42 bases and is translated from base 1. CDR1 GTSNPN and CDR2 SVGIG were looked up in the germline V gene (reference sequence). V is reduced by 2 bases and J by 4 bases, leaving a spacing of 11 bases between them. As to this clone: Its antigen is still unknown. Within one base of it there is no much larger clone, and no base qualities were kept.

The cohort was made up of under 800 healthy bone marrow donors. At the time of sampling, all cohort members were nominally healthy, though unrecorded immune exposures were likely present. The donor was CMV seropositive and was included in the group of approximately 310 seropositive cohort members. Each donor provided a peripheral blood sample, and peripheral blood mononuclear cells were used for TCR beta sequencing. The Qiagen DNeasy Blood Extraction Kit was used to extract genomic DNA from the blood cell samples. This TCR was sampled from a male donor in good health and CMV-seropositive. Sequenced material: PBMCs. The sequence is built from TRBV30 and TRBJ1-4; TRBD1 is perhaps the D gene, given 6 matching bases. The bases read TGTGCCTGGAGTCAGACAGGATATAATGAAAAACTGTTTTTT. This yields the protein CAWSQTGYNEKLFF.